This TCR beta chain was recorded in a study of T cell responses to AZD1222 COVID-19 vaccine. Overall study context: Second-dose intervals of approximately 4 or approximately 12 weeks were pooled. Findings of the study overall: Reports indicate that nearly half of spike-specific TCRs are directed at unmutated variant regions. Without day 14 samples, only post-peak T cell repertoires were studied. Females outnumbered males among donors, who were mostly white British; clonal diversity was possibly underestimated.

As concerns this clone: Its target is not known.

Germline values: CDR1 SQVTM, CDR2 ANQGSEA. This CDR3 comprises 13 residues. V lost 4 bases to trimming and J lost 8 bases, with 15 bases between them. Here immunoSEQ multiplex PCR was the method, and the copy in TCRdb shows in-frame clones only, minus some. The sample shows some 130,000 clones, approximately 91% of them seen only once. The gene calls are TRBV29-1 and TRBJ1-3; D is ambiguous. The material was peripheral blood, obtained on day 0 of AZD1222 vaccination. The clonotype was recovered from an adult in good health. The CDR3 spells CSVVVWDGYTIYF. DNA for the CDR3: TGCAGCGTTGTAGTCTGGGATGGCTACACCATATATTTT.